The clone carrying this T cell receptor beta chain was detected ten times or more. The antigen is unknown. The ends were cut back, 4 bases at V and 1 base at J, with 16 bases in the middle. There are 16 residues in the CDR3. CDR1 KGHSH and CDR2 LQKENI come from the germline V gene. The data originate from a study of T cells in Graves' hyperthyroidism and ophthalmopathy. Points from the study as a whole: Blood also held most thyroid clonotypes expanded beyond 0.001.

RNA transcripts gave rise to amplified TCR beta CDR3 regions. A first-round RT-PCR of the TCR CDR3 used the HTBI primer set. TCRdb re-called the multiplex PCR reads through MiXCR, storing one row per CDR3 protein. The sample lists over 300,000 distinct CDR3 sequences, around 14% occurring once. The sequence was collected from a woman aged 55-69 years with Graves' hyperthyroidism. This rearrangement joins TRBV18 to TRBJ2-5; unclear D gene. Sequenced sample: blood. CDR3 DNA sequence: TGTGCCAGCTCACGAGGTGGTGGTAGGTCCCAAGAGACCCAGTACTTC. Translating it yields CASSRGGGRSQETQYF.